The present T cell receptor (beta chain) was sequenced within a study of blood T cells in healthy people across ages. A sample-barcoded 5' primer and a J-beta primer mix were used in a second PCR of roughly 7 to 12 cycles. One entry per CDR3 protein results from TCRdb running MiXCR on the 5' RACE reads. The top ten hold roughly 13% of the sample, which has fewer than 900,000 distinct CDR3 sequences, around 36% seen once. The sample comprised blood. This TCR came from a man aged 18 to 29 in good health.

Here the CDR3 reads CASSSSGPGGFNQPQHF. Written as DNA, the CDR3 is TGTGCCAGCAGCTCCAGTGGTCCAGGCGGTTTCAATCAGCCCCAGCATTTT. The chain is built from TRBV7-2 and TRBJ1-5; D remains ambiguous. Trimming removed 4 bases at V and 3 bases at J, with 19 bases between. There are 17 residues in the CDR3. Germline V gene sequence: CDR1 SGHTA, CDR2 FQGNSA.